This TCR beta chain originates from a study of response to subunit inactivated influenza vaccine. The CDR3 spans 16 residues. Germline CDR1 and CDR2: SGHRS and YFSETQ. V was cut by 4 bases and J by 2 bases, with 18 bases left in between. TCRdb reprocessed the RT-PCR reads via MiXCR and lists one record per CDR3 protein. The sample records 200,000 to 300,000 distinct CDR3 sequences, 9% to 15% being singletons. The source was non-naive T cells sorted from PBMCs, collected around 14 days before vaccination. The chain is built from TRBV5-1 and TRBJ2-5; tentatively, D is TRBD2 (6 bases). The TCR sequence derives from a man aged 50 to 60 who received an inactivated influenza vaccine. The CDR3 bases are TGCGCCAGCAGCCCGGAATCCCCCGGGACTCAAGAGACCCAGTACTTC. The encoded protein is CASSPESPGTQETQYF.